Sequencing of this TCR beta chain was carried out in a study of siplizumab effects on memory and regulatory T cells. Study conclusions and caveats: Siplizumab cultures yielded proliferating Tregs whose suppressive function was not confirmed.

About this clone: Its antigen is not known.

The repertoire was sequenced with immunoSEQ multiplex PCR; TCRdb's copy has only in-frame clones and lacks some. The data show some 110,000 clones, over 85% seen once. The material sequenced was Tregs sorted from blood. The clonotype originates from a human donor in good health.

CDR3 nucleotides: TGTGCCTGGACAAAAAAAAGGGACGACTATGGCTACACCTTC. Residues: CAWTKKRDDYGYTF. V and J are TRBV30 and TRBJ1-2; D is perhaps TRBD1 (5 bases). The CDR3 runs to 14 residues. Germline CDR1 is GTSNPN and CDR2 is SVGIG (reference sequence). Trimming cost V 4 bases and J 3 bases, with 15 bases left between them.